This TCR beta chain comes out of a study of metastatic and nonmetastatic thyroid tumors. TCRdb re-called the PCR reads via MiXCR. The repertoire consists of about 90,000 clones, with roughly 8.6% occurring once and the leading ten covering more than 8%. This clone was picked up many times. Germline V gene data show CDR1 as LNHDA and CDR2 as SQIVND (reference sequence). The V gene end was trimmed by 5 bases and the J gene end by 4 bases; junction bases not matched to a gene: 2. The CDR3 consists of 13 residues. Patients had received no treatment of any kind before thyroid surgery. The clonotype was recovered from a female donor with papillary thyroid cancer or a benign thyroid nodule (not recorded which). Some clones in this sample may be carry-over from other donors' samples. The genes are TRBV19 and TRBJ2-1, with TRBD2 matching over 7 bases. The sample taken for sequencing was blood. In nucleotides, the CDR3 is TGTGCCAGTAGTTACGGGGGGTACAATGAGCAGTTCTTC. It codes for CASSYGGYNEQFF.